This T cell receptor (beta chain) was sequenced in a study of T cell responses to AZD1222 COVID-19 vaccine. About the research overall: Investigators merged groups given second doses at roughly 4 or roughly 12 weeks.

General study points: The donors showed a predominance of white British ancestry and of females, with possible underestimation of clonal diversity. Regions 160-218 and 743-854 held dominance among vaccine-associated CD4 TCRs, which spanned spike. The number of AZD1222 recipients seropositive at baseline was only 6 or 7.

There are 15 residues in the CDR3. V gave up 3 bases and J gave up 8 bases; unmatched junction bases: 10. Germline values: CDR1 MNHEY, CDR2 SMNVEV (reference sequence). Details on this clone: The antigen is unknown.

Sequenced by immunoSEQ multiplex PCR; TCRdb stores in-frame clones only, minus some. The repertoire holds some 120,000 clones, with 88% as singletons. This receptor was taken from an adult in good health. This chain uses TRBV27 with TRBJ1-2; TRBD1 aligns across 9 bases. Sequenced here: peripheral blood, sampled on day 0 of AZD1222 vaccination. The CDR3 nucleotides are TGTGCCAGCAGTTTTCCGGGACAGGGAGTGGAAGGCTACACCTTC. Protein sequence: CASSFPGQGVEGYTF.